The next 7 T cell receptor beta chains were all read from a single sample in a study of OX40 agonist ivuxolimab in advanced cancers. Sequenced by immunoSEQ multiplex PCR; TCRdb stores in-frame clones only, minus some. The sample includes around 70,000 clones, 82% of them seen just once. The sample consisted of CD4+ or CD8+ T cells sorted from blood, taken in a trial of the OX40 agonist ivuxolimab. These receptors originate from an adult with an advanced solid tumor such as melanoma, head and neck, liver or kidney cancer.

The chain has TRBV7-9 and TRBJ2-2; TRBD2 matches 9 bases. The junction had 7 bases not matched to a gene; V was cut back by 3 bases and J by 8 bases. The CDR3 totals 15 residues. Germline V CDR1 and CDR2: SEHNR, FQNEAQ (reference sequence). The CDR3 spells CASSLDSGSSGELFF. The CDR3 DNA reads as TGTGCCAGCAGCTTGGATAGCGGGAGTTCAGGGGAGCTGTTTTTT.

This sequence joins TRBV10-2 and TRBJ1-5; TRBD1 might be the D (6 bases). The CDR3 totals 13 residues. V shed 6 bases and J shed 3 bases, with 9 bases lying between them. Germline V CDR1 and CDR2: WSHSY, SAAADI. The CDR3 DNA follows: TGCGCCAGCAGGGACAGCCTCAATCAGCCCCAGCATTTT. The encoded protein is CASRDSLNQPQHF.

This clone was seen a few times. The V call is TRBV10-3, the J call TRBJ1-1; D ambiguous. The CDR3 consists of 15 residues. Germline V gene lookup returns CDR1 ENHRY and CDR2 SYGVKD. The V end was cut by 0 bases, the J end by 0 bases, with 8 bases between. CDR3 nucleotide sequence: TGTGCCATCAGTGAGTCAGAACTGTTGAACACTGAAGCTTTCTTT. Protein sequence: CAISESELLNTEAFF.

The chain couples TRBV27 to TRBJ1-6; the match to TRBD1 covers 8 bases. Germline lookup yields CDR1 MNHEY and CDR2 SMNVEV (reference sequence). Unmatched junction bases numbered 1, after V lost 2 bases and J lost 10 bases. The length of the CDR3 is 13 residues. The CDR3 region is CASSLRTGSPLHF. The DNA for the CDR3 is TGTGCCAGCAGTTTAAGGACAGGGTCACCCCTCCACTTT.

The chain's CDR3 is CASSPEGNTEAFF. The CDR3 region has the DNA TGTGCCAGCAGTCCCGAGGGTAACACTGAAGCTTTCTTT. This chain joins TRBV2 and TRBJ1-1, with D unresolved. The CDR3 is 13 residues long. V lost 5 bases to trimming and J lost 2 bases, with 9 bases between them. Germline values: CDR1 SNHLY, CDR2 FYNNEI.

The chain combines TRBV2 with TRBJ2-5; 7 positions match TRBD2. V lost 7 bases and J lost 3; bases outside the gene matches: 14. Germline V gene data show CDR1 as SNHLY and CDR2 as FYNNEI. CDR3 length equals 16 residues. In nucleotides, the CDR3 is TGTGCCAGCACTTCCGGACCAGGACTAGAAGAAGAGACCCAGTACTTC. Its protein is CASTSGPGLEEETQYF.

This chain links TRBV7-2 with TRBJ2-3; D is unclear. CDR3 length: 12 amino acids. Germline CDR1 and CDR2: SGHTA and FQGNSA. V lost 1 base and J lost 2, with 1 base in between. CDR3 sequence reads: CASSLDTDTQYF. For the CDR3, the DNA is TGTGCCAGCAGCTTAGACACAGATACGCAGTATTTT.